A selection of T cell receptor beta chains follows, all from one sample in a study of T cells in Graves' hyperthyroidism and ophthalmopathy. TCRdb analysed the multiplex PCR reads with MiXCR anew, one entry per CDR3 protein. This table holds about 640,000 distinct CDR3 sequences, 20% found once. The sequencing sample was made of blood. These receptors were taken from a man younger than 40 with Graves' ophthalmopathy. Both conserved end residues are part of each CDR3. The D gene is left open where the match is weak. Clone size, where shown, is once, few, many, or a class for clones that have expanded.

DNA: TGCGCCAGCAGCCAAGAGAGCGGGGTTAGCTCCTACGAGCAGTACTTC
CDR3: CASSQESGVSSYEQYF
V: TRBV4-3
J: TRBJ2-7
D: TRBD2
size: .

DNA: TGTGCCAGCAGTTTATCCGGCGGGGATAGGGATACGCAGTATTTT
CDR3: CASSLSGGDRDTQYF
V: TRBV27
J: TRBJ2-3
D: .
size: .

DNA: TGTGCCAGCAGTGTCCGGACGGCTAAGTCAGATACGCAGTATTTT
CDR3: CASSVRTAKSDTQYF
V: TRBV2
J: TRBJ2-3
D: .
size: .

DNA: TGTGCCAGCAGCCTAGGTACTCAGCCCCAGCATTTT
CDR3: CASSLGTQPQHF
V: TRBV6-2/TRBV6-3
J: TRBJ1-5
D: .
size: many

DNA: TGCAGTGCTGTCTCCGGGACAGGAGAAAATTCACCCCTCCACTTT
CDR3: CSAVSGTGENSPLHF
V: TRBV20-1
J: TRBJ1-6
D: TRBD1
size: few

DNA: TGTGCCAGTAGTATAGATCAAAGGCACTCCTACGAGCAGTACTTC
CDR3: CASSIDQRHSYEQYF
V: TRBV19
J: TRBJ2-7
D: .
size: few

DNA: TGTGCCAGTAGTATCGGGAGGAGCGGGAGTGAGCAGTACTTC
CDR3: CASSIGRSGSEQYF
V: TRBV19
J: TRBJ2-7
D: TRBD2
size: .

DNA: TGCAGTGCTAGGTCCCAGAACTACGAGCAGTACTTC
CDR3: CSARSQNYEQYF
V: TRBV20-1
J: TRBJ2-7
D: .
size: many

DNA: TGTGCCACCAGTGTGGGACTAACGGGAGTGGATACGCAGTATTTT
CDR3: CATSVGLTGVDTQYF
V: TRBV24-1
J: TRBJ2-3
D: TRBD2
size: .

DNA: TGTGCCAGCCGAGGGAGGGGCAGAGGGAACACTGAAGCTTTCTTT
CDR3: CASRGRGRGNTEAFF
V: TRBV11-2
J: TRBJ1-1
D: .
size: many

DNA: TGTGCCAGCAGTCCCCGCCTAGACAGAAACAATCAGCCCCAGCATTTT
CDR3: CASSPRLDRNNQPQHF
V: TRBV28
J: TRBJ1-5
D: .
size: few

DNA: TGTGCCACCAGCAGAGATGGGGGACTAGCGTCCTACGAGCAGTACTTC
CDR3: CATSRDGGLASYEQYF
V: TRBV15
J: TRBJ2-7
D: TRBD2
size: many

DNA: TGTGCCAGCAGTGATCGGGGACACGAAGTGTTCCACGAGCAGTACTTC
CDR3: CASSDRGHEVFHEQYF
V: TRBV2
J: TRBJ2-7
D: .
size: many

DNA: TGTGCCAGCAGTTATGACCCCGCCGGACGTCCACAGCCCCAGCATTTT
CDR3: CASSYDPAGRPQPQHF
V: TRBV6-2/TRBV6-3
J: TRBJ1-5
D: .
size: .

DNA: TGTGCCAGCAGCCCGGTCCGGGGCACAGATACGCAGTATTTT
CDR3: CASSPVRGTDTQYF
V: TRBV5-6
J: TRBJ2-3
D: .
size: few

DNA: TGCAGCGTTGAATCGACCTCGGGGAAGGAGCAGTACTTC
CDR3: CSVESTSGKEQYF
V: TRBV29-1
J: TRBJ2-7
D: .
size: few

DNA: TGTGCCAGCAGTGCCCCAGGAGGAGGGTTGAGGCCAGATACGCAGTATTTT
CDR3: CASSAPGGGLRPDTQYF
V: TRBV25-1
J: TRBJ2-3
D: .
size: .

DNA: TGTGACAGCAGTTTGGGCGTAGCCCGATACGAGCAGTACTTC
CDR3: CDSSLGVARYEQYF
V: TRBV12-3/TRBV12-4
J: TRBJ2-7
D: .
size: .

DNA: TGCGCCAGCAGCGAAATTTACCGTGCCTACGAGCAGTACTTC
CDR3: CASSEIYRAYEQYF
V: TRBV4-1
J: TRBJ2-7
D: .
size: .

DNA: TGTGCCTGGAGTACCGGGACACCGAACACTGAAGCTTTCTTT
CDR3: CAWSTGTPNTEAFF
V: TRBV30
J: TRBJ1-1
D: .
size: few

DNA: TGTGCCAGCAGCCAAAAGGGCTGGCCCCAGCATTTT
CDR3: CASSQKGWPQHF
V: TRBV3-1
J: TRBJ1-5
D: .
size: many

DNA: TGTGCCAGCAGCACTACAGGCCTCGAAGCTTTCTTT
CDR3: CASSTTGLEAFF
V: TRBV7-2
J: TRBJ1-1
D: .
size: few

DNA: TGCGCCAGCAGCCAAGATTCAGGGGCTCGAGAGACCCAGTACTTC
CDR3: CASSQDSGARETQYF
V: TRBV4-1
J: TRBJ2-5
D: .
size: few

DNA: TGTGCCAGCAGTTTAACAGGGGAAGGGGAGCAGTACTTC
CDR3: CASSLTGEGEQYF
V: TRBV28
J: TRBJ2-7
D: TRBD1
size: .